Included here is one T cell receptor (beta chain) sequence, with context. Trimming left V 4 bases short and J 2 bases short, with 12 bases between. The CDR3 runs to 14 residues. CDR1 is MGHDK and CDR2 is SYGVNS in the germline V gene. Only in-frame clones appear in the TCRdb table, and some are missing; sequencing was by immunoSEQ multiplex PCR. In the table there are a few hundred thousand clones, around 90% of which are singletons. These data come from a study of blood T cell repertoires in COVID-19. Study in general: The origin of the acute and convalescent COVID-19 samples was the United States, Italy and Spain.

Sequencing was done on a sample of peripheral blood. This rearrangement joins TRBV25-1 to TRBJ2-7; tentative D call: TRBD2 (5 bases). This TCR was recovered from a woman aged 45-65 years who had recovered from COVID-19. This CDR3 is CASSATIPTYEQYF. DNA for the CDR3: TGTGCCAGCAGTGCGACTATTCCCACCTACGAGCAGTACTTC.